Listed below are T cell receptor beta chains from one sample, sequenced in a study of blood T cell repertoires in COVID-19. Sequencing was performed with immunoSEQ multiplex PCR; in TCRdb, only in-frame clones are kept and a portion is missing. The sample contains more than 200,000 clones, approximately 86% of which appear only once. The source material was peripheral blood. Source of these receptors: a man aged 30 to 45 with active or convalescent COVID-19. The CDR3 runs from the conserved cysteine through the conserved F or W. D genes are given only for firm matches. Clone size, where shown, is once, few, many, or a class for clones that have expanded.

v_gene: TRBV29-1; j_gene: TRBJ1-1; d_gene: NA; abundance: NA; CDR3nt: TGCAGCACCCACGCCCCCGGGGGGAACACTGAAGCTTTCTTT; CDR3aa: CSTHAPGGNTEAFF
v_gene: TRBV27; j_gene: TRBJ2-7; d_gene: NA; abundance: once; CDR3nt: TGTGCCAGCAGTTTCCTCCTCGGGCAGGGGCCCTCCCCGACCTACGAGCAGTACTTC; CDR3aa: CASSFLLGQGPSPTYEQYF
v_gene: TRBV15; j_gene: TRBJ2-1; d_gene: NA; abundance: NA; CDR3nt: TGTGCCACCAGCAGAGATCTCGGGGATGAGCAGTTCTTC; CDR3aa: CATSRDLGDEQFF
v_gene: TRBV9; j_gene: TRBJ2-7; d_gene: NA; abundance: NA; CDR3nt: TGTGCCAGCAGCCCCCAGGGGTCGGATGACGACGAGCAGTACTTC; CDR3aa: CASSPQGSDDDEQYF
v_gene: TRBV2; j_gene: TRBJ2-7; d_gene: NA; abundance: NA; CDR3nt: TGTGCCAGCAGTGTAGGGGCCGGAACCTACGAGCAGTACTTC; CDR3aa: CASSVGAGTYEQYF
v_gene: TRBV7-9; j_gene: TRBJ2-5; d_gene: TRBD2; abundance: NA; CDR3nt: TGTGCCAGCAGCTTTGCTTTTGCGGGGGGGCGAGTGACCCAGTACTTC; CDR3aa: CASSFAFAGGRVTQYF
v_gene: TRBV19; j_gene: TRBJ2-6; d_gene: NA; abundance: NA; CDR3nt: TGTGCCAGTAGGCGAACCCAGGGTTTACCTGGGGCCAACGTCCTGACTTTC; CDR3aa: CASRRTQGLPGANVLTF
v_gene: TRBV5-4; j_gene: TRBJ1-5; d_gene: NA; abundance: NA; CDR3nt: TGTGCCAGCAGCTTGGCGGGGGGTCAGCCCCAGCATTTT; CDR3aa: CASSLAGGQPQHF
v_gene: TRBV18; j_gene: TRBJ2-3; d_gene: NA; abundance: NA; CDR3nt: TGTGCCAGCTCACCAACTAACAACTATCCGGATACGCAGTATTTT; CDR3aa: CASSPTNNYPDTQYF
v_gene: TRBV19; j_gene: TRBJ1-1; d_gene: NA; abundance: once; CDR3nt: TGTGCCAGTAGTGGTCCCGCGAGGACAGCGAACACTGAAGCTTTCTTT; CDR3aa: CASSGPARTANTEAFF
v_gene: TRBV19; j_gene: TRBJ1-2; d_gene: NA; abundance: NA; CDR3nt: TGTGCCAGTAGTTCCCGGGGAGTTGATGGCTACACCTTC; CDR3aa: CASSSRGVDGYTF
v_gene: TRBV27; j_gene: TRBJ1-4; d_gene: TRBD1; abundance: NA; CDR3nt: TGTGCCAGCAGTCAACAGACAGGGACTAATGAAAAACTGTTTTTT; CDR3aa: CASSQQTGTNEKLFF
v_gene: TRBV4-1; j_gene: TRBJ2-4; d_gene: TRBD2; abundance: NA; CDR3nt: TGCGCCAGCAGCCCCTTAGCGGGGTTAGCCAAAAACATTCAGTACTTC; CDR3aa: CASSPLAGLAKNIQYF
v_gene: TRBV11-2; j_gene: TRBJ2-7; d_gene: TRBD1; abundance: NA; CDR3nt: TGTGCCAGCCGGGACAGGGTAAACGAGCAGTACTTC; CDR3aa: CASRDRVNEQYF
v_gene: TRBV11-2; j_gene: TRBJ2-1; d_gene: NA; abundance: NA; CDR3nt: TGTGCCAGCAGCTTAGGCTTTACTACCTACAATGAGCAGTTCTTC; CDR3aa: CASSLGFTTYNEQFF
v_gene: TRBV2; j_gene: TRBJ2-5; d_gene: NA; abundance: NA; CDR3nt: TGTGCCAGCACGAGGCAGGGACAAGAGACCCAGTACTTC; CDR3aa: CASTRQGQETQYF
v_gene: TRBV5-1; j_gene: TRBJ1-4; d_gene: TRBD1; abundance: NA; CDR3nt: TGCGCCAGCAGCTTGAGTCGGCAGGGGGAAGGAGAAAAACTGTTTTTT; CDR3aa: CASSLSRQGEGEKLFF
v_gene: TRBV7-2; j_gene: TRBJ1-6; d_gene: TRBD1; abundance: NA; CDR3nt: TGTGCCAGCAGCGAACAGGGGCGAACCCTAAATTCACCCCTCCACTTT; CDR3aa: CASSEQGRTLNSPLHF
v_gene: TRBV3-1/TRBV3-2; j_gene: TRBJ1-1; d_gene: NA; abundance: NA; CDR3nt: TGTGCCAGCAGCCAAGATCTTTCGGCGGCAGCGGGCGCTGAAGCTTTCTTT; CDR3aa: CASSQDLSAAAGAEAFF
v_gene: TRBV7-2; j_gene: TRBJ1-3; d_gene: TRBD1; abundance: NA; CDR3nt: TGTGCCAGCAGCTACCCGGGACAGGGGGCTGGAAACACCATATATTTT; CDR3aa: CASSYPGQGAGNTIYF
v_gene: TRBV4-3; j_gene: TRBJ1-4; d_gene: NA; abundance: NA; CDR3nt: TGCGCCAGCAGCCAAGACGCAGGGCTCACTAATGAAAAACTGTTTTTT; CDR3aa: CASSQDAGLTNEKLFF
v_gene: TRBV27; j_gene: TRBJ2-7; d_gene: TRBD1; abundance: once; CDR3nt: TGTGCCAGCAGAACCGGGACAGGCTCCTACGAGCAGTACTTC; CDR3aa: CASRTGTGSYEQYF
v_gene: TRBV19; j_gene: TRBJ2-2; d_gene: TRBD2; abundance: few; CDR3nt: TGTGCCAGCAGGATTGGCGGGAGCAACACCGGGGAGCTGTTTTTT; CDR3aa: CASRIGGSNTGELFF
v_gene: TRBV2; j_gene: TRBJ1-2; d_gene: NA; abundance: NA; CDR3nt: TGTGCCAGCAGTGCCCCAGACAGTAATGGCTACACCTTC; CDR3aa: CASSAPDSNGYTF
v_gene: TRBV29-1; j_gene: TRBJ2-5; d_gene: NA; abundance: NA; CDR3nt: TGCAGCGTAGGGGCTGGAGAGACCCAGTACTTC; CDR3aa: CSVGAGETQYF
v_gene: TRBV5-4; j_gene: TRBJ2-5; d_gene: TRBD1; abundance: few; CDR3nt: TGTGCCAGCAGGACCGGGACAGGGGACCAAGAGACCCAGTACTTC; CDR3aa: CASRTGTGDQETQYF
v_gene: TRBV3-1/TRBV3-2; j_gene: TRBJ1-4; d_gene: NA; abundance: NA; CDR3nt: TGTGCCAGCAGCCAAATGGGGGCTGTTGATGAAAAACTGTTTTTT; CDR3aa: CASSQMGAVDEKLFF
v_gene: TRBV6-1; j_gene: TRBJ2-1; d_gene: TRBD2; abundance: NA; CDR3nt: TGTGCCAGCAGTGAAATTAGGTCTAGCGGGGTGCAGTTCTTC; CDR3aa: CASSEIRSSGVQFF
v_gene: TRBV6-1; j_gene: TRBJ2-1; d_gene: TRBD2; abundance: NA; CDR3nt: TGTGCCAGCAGTGAGTTGCGGGGGGCAGGGCCACAGGATGAGCAGTTCTTC; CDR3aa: CASSELRGAGPQDEQFF
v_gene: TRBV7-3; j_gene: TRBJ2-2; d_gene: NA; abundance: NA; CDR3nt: TGTGCCAGCAGCTTGGGTTTAGGGGACACCGGGGAGCTGTTTTTT; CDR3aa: CASSLGLGDTGELFF
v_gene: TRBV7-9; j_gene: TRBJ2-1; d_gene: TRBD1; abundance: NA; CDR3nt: TGTGCCAGCAGCTCAGGACAGGGGAATAATGAGCAGTTCTTC; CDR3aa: CASSSGQGNNEQFF
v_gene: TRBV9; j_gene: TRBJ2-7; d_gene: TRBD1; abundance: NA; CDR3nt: TGTGCCAGCAGCCGGACAGGGGGCTCCTACGAGCAGTACTTC; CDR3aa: CASSRTGGSYEQYF
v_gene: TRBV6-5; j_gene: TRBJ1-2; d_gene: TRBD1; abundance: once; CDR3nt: TGTGCCAGCAGTTACTCGGGGGACAGGGTATACTATGGCTACACCTTC; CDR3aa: CASSYSGDRVYYGYTF
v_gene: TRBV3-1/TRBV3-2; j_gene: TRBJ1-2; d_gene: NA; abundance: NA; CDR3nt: TGTGCCAGCAGCCAAGATGCAGGGGTCGGCTACACCTTC; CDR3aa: CASSQDAGVGYTF
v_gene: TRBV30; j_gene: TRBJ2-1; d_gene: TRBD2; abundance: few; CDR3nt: TGTGCCTGGAATGTGCGGGGGTTGGGTAGGAATGAGCAGTTCTTC; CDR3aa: CAWNVRGLGRNEQFF
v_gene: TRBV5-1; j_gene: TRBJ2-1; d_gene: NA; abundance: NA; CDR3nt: TGCGCCAGCAGCTGGTCAGTTAACTACAATGAGCAGTTCTTC; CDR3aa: CASSWSVNYNEQFF
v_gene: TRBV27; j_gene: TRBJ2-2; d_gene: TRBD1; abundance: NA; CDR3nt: TGTGCCAGCAAGGTGAGGGGCCCAGGGGGCGGGGAGCTGTTTTTT; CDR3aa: CASKVRGPGGGELFF